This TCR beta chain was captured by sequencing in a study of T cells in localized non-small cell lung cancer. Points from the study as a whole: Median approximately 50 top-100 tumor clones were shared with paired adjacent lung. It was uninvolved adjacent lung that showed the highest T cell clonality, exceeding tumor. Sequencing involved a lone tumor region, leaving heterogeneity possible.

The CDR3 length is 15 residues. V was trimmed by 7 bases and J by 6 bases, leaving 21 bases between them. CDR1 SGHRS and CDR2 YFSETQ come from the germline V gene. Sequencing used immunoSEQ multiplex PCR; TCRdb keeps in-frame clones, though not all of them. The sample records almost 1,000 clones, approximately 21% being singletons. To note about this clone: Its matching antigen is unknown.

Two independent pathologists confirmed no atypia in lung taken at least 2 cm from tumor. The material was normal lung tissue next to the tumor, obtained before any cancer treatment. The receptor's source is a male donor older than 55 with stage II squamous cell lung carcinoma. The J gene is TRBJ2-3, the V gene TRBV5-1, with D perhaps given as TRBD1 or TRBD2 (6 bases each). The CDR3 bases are TGCGCCAGCTCCGTTGGGGGGCGGACCGGGGATACGCAGTATTTT. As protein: CASSVGGRTGDTQYF.